This is a list of T cell receptor beta chains from one sample in a study of T-cell memory formation after mild COVID-19. One entry per CDR3 protein results from TCRdb running MiXCR on the 5' RACE reads. The data show under 300,000 distinct CDR3 sequences, 15% to 20% seen once. Sequencing input: PBMCs or a T cell subset sorted from them (not recorded which). Every receptor here comes from a man aged 18 to 30 who had mild COVID-19 (a few samples of this study predate the infection). Cell type and time point are not known. The CDR3 runs from the conserved cysteine through the conserved F or W. Each record gives: clone size, J gene, D gene, V gene, CDR3 protein, CDR3 DNA. D genes are given only for firm matches. Not every row has a clone size; where given, it reads once, few, many or a size class.

clone_size: -
j_call: TRBJ2-1
d_call: TRBD2
v_call: TRBV15
cdr3_aa: CATSREAELSGEQFF
cdr3_nt: TGTGCCACCAGCAGAGAGGCAGAACTTAGCGGGGAGCAGTTCTTC

clone_size: few
j_call: TRBJ1-1
d_call: -
v_call: TRBV2
cdr3_aa: CASSEARQTNTEAFF
cdr3_nt: TGTGCCAGCAGTGAAGCGCGGCAGACTAACACTGAAGCTTTCTTT

clone_size: -
j_call: TRBJ2-5
d_call: TRBD2
v_call: TRBV4-3
cdr3_aa: CASSQDLASGGRQETQYF
cdr3_nt: TGCGCCAGCAGCCAAGATCTGGCTAGCGGGGGGCGTCAAGAGACCCAGTACTTC

clone_size: -
j_call: TRBJ1-1
d_call: -
v_call: TRBV12-3/TRBV12-4
cdr3_aa: CASSYGGPGTEAFF
cdr3_nt: TGTGCCAGCAGTTACGGGGGGCCAGGGACTGAAGCTTTCTTT

clone_size: few
j_call: TRBJ1-3
d_call: -
v_call: TRBV20-1
cdr3_aa: CSARVIGPGNTIYF
cdr3_nt: TGCAGTGCTAGAGTTATCGGTCCTGGAAACACCATATATTTT

clone_size: many
j_call: TRBJ2-7
d_call: -
v_call: TRBV12-3/TRBV12-4
cdr3_aa: CASSFRGEQYF
cdr3_nt: TGTGCCAGCAGTTTCCGTGGCGAGCAGTACTTC

clone_size: -
j_call: TRBJ2-1
d_call: TRBD2
v_call: TRBV5-1
cdr3_aa: CASSLLAGYDEQFF
cdr3_nt: TGCGCCAGCAGCTTGCTAGCGGGGTACGATGAGCAGTTCTTC

clone_size: -
j_call: TRBJ2-2
d_call: -
v_call: TRBV5-1
cdr3_aa: CASRITTGELFF
cdr3_nt: TGCGCCAGCAGGATTACCACCGGGGAGCTGTTTTTT

clone_size: -
j_call: TRBJ2-2
d_call: -
v_call: TRBV5-1
cdr3_aa: CASSLTGSYTGELFF
cdr3_nt: TGCGCCAGCAGTCTGACCGGCAGTTACACCGGGGAGCTGTTTTTT

clone_size: -
j_call: TRBJ1-6
d_call: -
v_call: TRBV2
cdr3_aa: CATTWRGSPLHF
cdr3_nt: TGTGCCACCACGTGGAGGGGCTCACCCCTCCACTTT

clone_size: few
j_call: TRBJ1-1
d_call: TRBD1
v_call: TRBV3-1
cdr3_aa: CASSQAGGRRTTEAFF
cdr3_nt: TGTGCCAGCAGCCAGGCAGGGGGCAGGAGAACCACTGAAGCTTTCTTT

clone_size: -
j_call: TRBJ1-6
d_call: -
v_call: TRBV20-1
cdr3_aa: CSAPWGRAYNSPLHF
cdr3_nt: TGCAGTGCTCCCTGGGGCAGGGCCTATAATTCACCCCTCCACTTT

clone_size: many
j_call: TRBJ2-2
d_call: TRBD1
v_call: TRBV6-5
cdr3_aa: CASSSIGTETGELFF
cdr3_nt: TGTGCCAGCAGTTCTATCGGGACAGAAACCGGGGAGCTGTTTTTT

clone_size: -
j_call: TRBJ1-1
d_call: -
v_call: TRBV5-1
cdr3_aa: CASSPGGWANTEAFF
cdr3_nt: TGCGCCAGCAGCCCAGGCGGGTGGGCCAACACTGAAGCTTTCTTT

clone_size: -
j_call: TRBJ2-1
d_call: TRBD1
v_call: TRBV6-2/TRBV6-3
cdr3_aa: CASSHRGYNEQFF
cdr3_nt: TGTGCCAGCAGTCACAGGGGCTACAATGAGCAGTTCTTC

clone_size: few
j_call: TRBJ2-5
d_call: -
v_call: TRBV7-2
cdr3_aa: CASSSDGPGETQYF
cdr3_nt: TGTGCCAGCAGCTCGGACGGACCCGGGGAGACCCAGTACTTC

clone_size: -
j_call: TRBJ1-1
d_call: -
v_call: TRBV5-1
cdr3_aa: CASSPVPNTEAFF
cdr3_nt: TGCGCCAGCAGCCCTGTCCCAAACACTGAAGCTTTCTTT

clone_size: -
j_call: TRBJ1-6
d_call: -
v_call: TRBV4-3
cdr3_aa: CASSQDLQGPNSPLHF
cdr3_nt: TGCGCCAGCAGCCAAGATCTACAGGGTCCCAATTCACCCCTCCACTTT

clone_size: few
j_call: TRBJ2-5
d_call: TRBD2
v_call: TRBV4-1
cdr3_aa: CASSQEASGGGTQYF
cdr3_nt: TGCGCCAGCAGCCAAGAGGCTAGCGGGGGGGGGACCCAGTACTTC

clone_size: -
j_call: TRBJ1-2
d_call: -
v_call: TRBV29-1
cdr3_aa: CSAQSGGYTF
cdr3_nt: TGCAGCGCCCAGAGTGGGGGCTACACCTTC

clone_size: few
j_call: TRBJ1-1
d_call: -
v_call: TRBV4-3
cdr3_aa: CASSQDRTLGGAFF
cdr3_nt: TGCGCCAGCAGCCAGGACCGGACCCTCGGAGGGGCTTTCTTT

clone_size: few
j_call: TRBJ1-1
d_call: -
v_call: TRBV6-2/TRBV6-3
cdr3_aa: CASSQLAGTPREVTEAFF
cdr3_nt: TGTGCCAGCAGTCAGTTGGCCGGGACCCCAAGGGAGGTCACTGAAGCTTTCTTT

clone_size: -
j_call: TRBJ1-1
d_call: -
v_call: TRBV7-9
cdr3_aa: CASIPDGRTEAFF
cdr3_nt: TGTGCCAGCATTCCTGATGGGCGGACTGAAGCTTTCTTT

clone_size: few
j_call: TRBJ2-3
d_call: TRBD1
v_call: TRBV3-1
cdr3_aa: CASSQVQGAGDTQYF
cdr3_nt: TGTGCCAGCAGCCAAGTGCAGGGGGCGGGAGATACGCAGTATTTT

clone_size: -
j_call: TRBJ2-5
d_call: TRBD1
v_call: TRBV20-1
cdr3_aa: CSAPGTGAETQYF
cdr3_nt: TGCAGTGCTCCCGGGACAGGGGCCGAGACCCAGTACTTC

clone_size: -
j_call: TRBJ2-1
d_call: -
v_call: TRBV5-5
cdr3_aa: CASSTQSSYNEQFF
cdr3_nt: TGTGCCAGCAGCACTCAAAGCTCCTACAATGAGCAGTTCTTC

clone_size: few
j_call: TRBJ2-3
d_call: -
v_call: TRBV7-3
cdr3_aa: CASSLTGRTQYF
cdr3_nt: TGTGCCAGCAGCTTAACGGGCCGGACGCAGTATTTT

clone_size: -
j_call: TRBJ1-1
d_call: -
v_call: TRBV7-9
cdr3_aa: CASSASGSNTEAFF
cdr3_nt: TGTGCCAGCAGCGCTTCGGGGTCAAACACTGAAGCTTTCTTT

clone_size: -
j_call: TRBJ2-1
d_call: -
v_call: TRBV4-3
cdr3_aa: CASSQDQVGQYNEQFF
cdr3_nt: TGCGCCAGCAGCCAAGATCAAGTGGGGCAGTACAATGAGCAGTTCTTC

clone_size: few
j_call: TRBJ1-2
d_call: TRBD1
v_call: TRBV29-1
cdr3_aa: CSVRDRANYGYTF
cdr3_nt: TGCAGCGTCAGGGACAGAGCTAACTATGGCTACACCTTC

clone_size: -
j_call: TRBJ2-5
d_call: TRBD2
v_call: TRBV5-1
cdr3_aa: CASTQAGADETQYF
cdr3_nt: TGCGCCAGCACCCAAGCGGGGGCCGATGAGACCCAGTACTTC

clone_size: -
j_call: TRBJ2-1
d_call: -
v_call: TRBV7-2
cdr3_aa: CASSLVSLAGKSYNEQFF
cdr3_nt: TGTGCCAGCAGCTTAGTGTCGTTGGCAGGGAAATCCTACAATGAGCAGTTCTTC

clone_size: -
j_call: TRBJ1-5
d_call: -
v_call: TRBV12-3/TRBV12-4
cdr3_aa: CASSHGSNQPQHF
cdr3_nt: TGTGCCAGCAGCCACGGTAGCAATCAGCCCCAGCATTTT

clone_size: few
j_call: TRBJ2-5
d_call: -
v_call: TRBV15
cdr3_aa: CATSVASTYQETQYF
cdr3_nt: TGTGCCACCAGCGTGGCTAGCACATACCAAGAGACCCAGTACTTC

clone_size: -
j_call: TRBJ2-5
d_call: -
v_call: TRBV10-3
cdr3_aa: CAISGRQSQETQYF
cdr3_nt: TGTGCCATCAGCGGTCGACAGAGCCAAGAGACCCAGTACTTC

clone_size: few
j_call: TRBJ2-3
d_call: -
v_call: TRBV7-2
cdr3_aa: CASVRRAPGDTQYF
cdr3_nt: TGTGCCAGCGTGAGGAGAGCCCCAGGGGATACGCAGTATTTT

clone_size: few
j_call: TRBJ2-3
d_call: -
v_call: TRBV5-1
cdr3_aa: CASSDLTSTDTQYF
cdr3_nt: TGCGCCAGCAGCGACCTGACTAGCACAGATACGCAGTATTTT

clone_size: -
j_call: TRBJ2-5
d_call: TRBD1
v_call: TRBV29-1
cdr3_aa: CSVEGQGAQETQYF
cdr3_nt: TGCAGCGTTGAAGGACAGGGGGCCCAAGAGACCCAGTACTTC

clone_size: -
j_call: TRBJ2-7
d_call: -
v_call: TRBV11-2
cdr3_aa: CASSFGTGPYEQYF
cdr3_nt: TGTGCCAGCAGCTTCGGTACAGGTCCCTACGAGCAGTACTTC

clone_size: few
j_call: TRBJ2-7
d_call: -
v_call: TRBV5-1
cdr3_aa: CASTPGVGYEQYF
cdr3_nt: TGCGCCAGCACCCCGGGAGTAGGCTACGAGCAGTACTTC

clone_size: -
j_call: TRBJ1-1
d_call: -
v_call: TRBV23-1
cdr3_aa: CASRPGDRTEAFF
cdr3_nt: TGCGCCAGCAGGCCAGGAGACCGCACTGAAGCTTTCTTT

clone_size: few
j_call: TRBJ1-1
d_call: TRBD1
v_call: TRBV20-1
cdr3_aa: CSARDSQRQGDTEAFF
cdr3_nt: TGCAGTGCTAGAGATTCACAGCGACAGGGCGACACTGAAGCTTTCTTT

clone_size: -
j_call: TRBJ1-1
d_call: TRBD1
v_call: TRBV7-9
cdr3_aa: CASSAGTGGLPYEAFF
cdr3_nt: TGTGCCAGCAGCGCCGGGACAGGGGGTCTGCCTTATGAAGCTTTCTTT

clone_size: -
j_call: TRBJ1-2
d_call: -
v_call: TRBV11-2
cdr3_aa: CASKGVSYGYTF
cdr3_nt: TGTGCCAGTAAAGGGGTGTCCTATGGCTACACCTTC